The rows below give T cell receptor beta chains drawn from one sample of a study of blood T cells in healthy people across ages. TCRdb recomputed calls from the 5' RACE reads with MiXCR, one row per CDR3 protein. The sample includes 1.5 million to 2 million distinct CDR3 sequences, around 35% of them seen just once. Sample: blood. Source of these receptors: a woman aged 25-40 years in good health. Each CDR3 is given without its conserved first and last residue. The D gene is left open where the match is weak.

NA TRBJ1-1 TRBV20-1 SARQMNTEAF
NA TRBJ2-3 TRBV7-9 ASSPFGFSTSTDTQY
TRBD2 TRBJ2-1 TRBV4-2 ASSRWGLAGVYNEQF
TRBD2 TRBJ2-1 TRBV20-1 SARGGEGYIYNEQF
NA TRBJ1-1 TRBV13 ASSLVWENTEAF
TRBD2 TRBJ2-7 TRBV4-1 ASSQDSGLAGGGGYEQY
TRBD2 TRBJ2-7 TRBV7-2 ASSFAGTSGSYEQY
TRBD1 TRBJ1-2 TRBV10-2 ASSGLGQLKGDGYT
NA TRBJ2-1 TRBV5-1 ASSLDGSVSGNEQF
NA TRBJ1-5 TRBV28 ASSTAWGSNQPQH
TRBD1 TRBJ1-1 TRBV4-1 ASSLYLVQTGGSAEAF
NA NA TRBV4-1 ASSVSSGRRETQY
NA TRBJ2-7 TRBV7-6 ASSLTTRTDHEQY
TRBD2 TRBJ2-5 TRBV6-2/TRBV6-3 ASSSITSGILETQY
TRBD2 TRBJ2-1 TRBV7-9 ASSSPSGVTPDEQF
NA TRBJ1-5 TRBV20-1 SASGRGLQPQH
NA TRBJ2-5 TRBV11-2 ASSLADWETQY
TRBD1 TRBJ2-1 TRBV10-3 AISEYGTGGSNEQF
TRBD2 TRBJ2-7 TRBV30 AGSTSGSYEQY
TRBD2 TRBJ2-7 TRBV20-1 SASPNSGGYYEQY
TRBD2 TRBJ2-7 TRBV2 ASSEARGMTYEQY
TRBD2 TRBJ2-5 TRBV2 ASSPWGGGQETQY
NA TRBJ2-1 TRBV6-6 ASRLGGTSTYNEQF
NA TRBJ1-2 TRBV28 ASSWGGSYGYT
TRBD1 TRBJ2-5 TRBV20-1 SAREPGGIETQY
NA TRBJ2-3 TRBV4-1 ASSQPAGTQY
TRBD1 TRBJ2-1 TRBV5-6 ASSSRQGHNEQF
NA TRBJ2-1 TRBV18 ASSPFGLWRNEQF
TRBD1 NA TRBV11-2 ASSPIQGAKETQY
NA TRBJ1-5 TRBV6-2/TRBV6-3 ATRVGYQPQH
NA TRBJ2-7 TRBV6-1 ATTYLETSYEQY
TRBD2 TRBJ2-7 TRBV6-2/TRBV6-3 ASRPSGGAYEQY
NA TRBJ1-1 TRBV18 ASSPPMATGARNTEAF
TRBD1 TRBJ2-6 TRBV24-1 ATSDPGTGPGLANVLT
NA TRBJ2-5 TRBV20-1 SAPDLLGAQY
TRBD1 TRBJ2-1 TRBV25-1 ASSEKQGALVGQF
NA TRBJ2-5 TRBV6-6 ASSYRIQETQY
TRBD1 TRBJ2-7 TRBV9 ASSQGTGGSGQY
NA TRBJ2-3 TRBV6-6 ASSPVGPDTQY
NA TRBJ2-1 TRBV27 ASSASGGSRF
TRBD2 TRBJ2-1 TRBV30 AWGGTSGSYNEQF
NA TRBJ2-1 TRBV29-1 SGSGSAGNEQF
NA TRBJ1-1 TRBV20-1 SASLGAFNTEAF
NA TRBJ2-1 TRBV5-6 ASSDPGQGNRVQF
TRBD2 TRBJ2-7 TRBV7-2 ASSPGLAGAPPY
TRBD1 TRBJ2-7 TRBV28 AIQRQGGYEQY
NA TRBJ2-7 TRBV4-1 ASSRWGGEQY
NA TRBJ2-5 TRBV3-1 ASSQDHPGRQY
NA TRBJ1-1 TRBV12-5 ASGLVLGRGDTEAF
TRBD2 TRBJ2-7 TRBV4-1 ASSTPLTSGGREQY
NA TRBJ1-5 TRBV7-8 ATGPGEWQPQH
NA TRBJ2-1 TRBV5-1 ASSFRDQSNEQF
NA TRBJ1-2 TRBV9 ASSVGDVYGYT
TRBD2 TRBJ2-7 TRBV9 ASSVTPLAGANEQY
NA TRBJ1-2 TRBV2 ASLFRREGYT
NA TRBJ2-4 TRBV6-6 ASTQLAPLAKNIQY
TRBD1 TRBJ1-3 TRBV15 ATSRDRGSGNTIY
NA TRBJ2-5 TRBV7-9 ASSPGGRALRETQY
NA TRBJ2-1 TRBV18 ASSPWGYNKQF
NA TRBJ2-6 TRBV27 ASCLWRLSGANVPT